This T cell receptor beta chain originates from a study of T cells after yellow fever vaccination. This clonotype showed up just a few times. TCRdb reprocessed the 5' RACE reads with MiXCR, giving one entry per CDR3 protein. The table has approximately 300,000 distinct CDR3 sequences, approximately 12% seen once. The V end was cut by 7 bases, the J end by 8 bases, with 11 bases between. Germline V gene sequence: CDR1 MDHEN, CDR2 SYDVKM. The CDR3 extends over 11 amino acids. The clonotype originates from a man aged 18 to 30 who received the YFV17D yellow fever vaccine. The starting material was CD4+ T cells sorted from PBMCs, obtained 45 days after the yellow fever booster vaccination. The chain recombines TRBV28 with TRBJ1-2; D not certain. CDR3 DNA sequence: TGTGCCAGCAAACTCCCGGGGGGCTACACCTTC. Protein: CASKLPGGYTF.